The 16 T cell receptor beta chains below were found in one sample sequenced in a study of shared clonotypes between healthy human individuals. The repertoire was sequenced with immunoSEQ multiplex PCR; TCRdb's copy has only in-frame clones and lacks some. Of 740,000 or so clones listed, less than 80% are singletons. Sequences were obtained from memory CD4+ T cells sorted from blood. Sample subset: CD45RA-negative fraction. These receptors were taken from a woman in her 30s in good health.

Concerning this clone itself: The identical CDR3 is also encoded by other nucleotide sequences in the sample. This rearrangement joins TRBV5-1 to TRBJ1-4; no definite D call. Trimming shortened V by 0 bases and J by 4 bases, and 10 bases separated the two germline ends. The CDR3 is 15 residues long. Germline lookup yields CDR1 SGHRS and CDR2 YFSETQ. The CDR3 protein is CASSLGDRDNEKLFF. The CDR3 DNA reads as TGCGCCAGCAGCTTGGGAGACCGAGATAATGAAAAACTGTTTTTT. Full variable domain (outside the CDR3, taken from reference TRBV5-1 and TRBJ1-4): KAGVTQTPRYLIKTRGQQVTLSCSPISGHRSVSWYQQTPGQGLQFLFEYFSETQRNKGNFPGRFSGRQFSNSRSEMNVSTLELGDSALYLCASSLGDRDNEKLFFGSGTQLSVL.

J is TRBJ2-3 and V is TRBV5-4, with D perhaps being TRBD1 or TRBD2 (5 bases each). V lost 2 bases and J 6 bases, leaving 16 bases between the germline ends. The CDR3 is made up of 15 amino acids. Germline assignment: CDR1 SGHNT and CDR2 YYREEE (reference sequence). CDR3 DNA sequence: TGTGCCAGCAGCTTAGGGGCACCGCCGGGGGATACGCAGTATTTT. Its translation is CASSLGAPPGDTQYF.

This chain links TRBV10-3 with TRBJ1-3; the D is unclear. Germline V gives CDR1 ENHRY, CDR2 SYGVKD. The CDR3 has 14 residues. Between the trimmed V and J ends, which lost 7 bases and 0 bases, there was a span of 10 bases. For the CDR3, the DNA is TGTGCCATCAATGCGGATCTCTCTGGAAACACCATATATTTT. Translating it yields CAINADLSGNTIYF.

CDR3 amino acids: CASSEEGNYGYTF. CDR3 nucleotide sequence: TGTGCCAGCAGTGAAGAGGGGAACTATGGCTACACCTTC. The chain carries TRBV6-1 and TRBJ1-2, with D possibly being TRBD1 (5 bases). This CDR3 contains 13 residues. Between the trimmed V and J ends, which lost 1 base and 2 bases, there was a span of 5 bases. CDR1 and CDR2 from the germline V gene are MNHNS and SASEGT.

This clone was counted only a few times. The gene calls are TRBV29-1 and TRBJ2-7, with D tentatively TRBD1 (6 bases). V was cut by 7 bases and J by 0 bases, with 22 bases left in between. The CDR3 has 16 amino acids. Germline V gene data show CDR1 as SQVTM and CDR2 as ANQGSEA. The CDR3 here is CSALRGSSLISYEQYF. For the CDR3, the DNA is TGCAGCGCCCTCAGGGGCAGCTCCTTAATCTCCTACGAGCAGTACTTC.

This rearrangement joins TRBV4-1 to TRBJ2-4; the match to TRBD2 covers 7 bases. Germline CDR1 reads MGHRA; CDR2 reads YSYEKL. With V trimmed by 1 base and J by 4 bases, 10 bases remained unmatched. The CDR3 sequence is 17 residues long. In DNA form, the CDR3 reads TGCGCCAGCAGCCAAGCTACTAGCGTAGGGGAGAAAAACATTCAGTACTTC. As protein: CASSQATSVGEKNIQYF.

This clone has a handful of counts. The chain couples TRBV7-3 to TRBJ2-3; 9 bases are shared with TRBD1. The CDR3 is made up of 16 amino acids. The germline V gene encodes CDR1 SGHTA and CDR2 FQGTGA. The V segment lost 2 bases and the J segment 0 bases; nucleotides outside the gene matches: 3. CDR3 residues: CASSLGGTGSTDTQYF. CDR3 sequence (DNA): TGTGCCAGCAGCTTAGGCGGGACAGGGAGCACAGATACGCAGTATTTT.

The rearrangement uses TRBV19 and TRBJ2-7; TRBD2 aligns across 12 bases. The CDR3 runs to 14 residues. Per the germline V gene, CDR1 is LNHDA and CDR2 is SQIVND (reference sequence). Losses at the gene ends were 10 bases for V and 2 bases for J; bases not matched to a gene: 6. CDR3 loop: CATRLAGGTYEQYF. CDR3 nucleotide sequence: TGTGCCACGAGGCTAGCGGGAGGGACCTACGAGCAGTACTTC.

CDR3 loop: CAIGWGEETQYF. The DNA of the CDR3 is TGTGCCATCGGCTGGGGGGAAGAGACCCAGTACTTC. The chain carries TRBV10-3 and TRBJ2-5; the D gene is possibly TRBD2 (6 bases). V shed 8 bases and J shed 3 bases, with 10 bases lying between them. The CDR3 runs 12 residues. The germline V gene has CDR1 ENHRY and CDR2 SYGVKD.

The chain combines TRBV4-1 with TRBJ1-2, with D perhaps matching TRBD1 (6 bases). The CDR3 totals 15 residues. The V end was cut by 1 base, the J end by 8 bases, with 17 bases between. The germline gives CDR1 MGHRA, CDR2 YSYEKL. The CDR3 nucleotides are TGCGCCAGCAGCCAAGTGGGGGGCGATGCGGGCGGCTACACCTTC. Its protein is CASSQVGGDAGGYTF.

The chain carries TRBV18 and TRBJ2-7; perhaps TRBD2 as D (6 bases). Trimming removed 2 bases at V and 5 bases at J, with 13 bases between. Per the germline V gene, CDR1 is KGHSH and CDR2 is LQKENI. CDR3 size: 14 residues. CDR3: CASSPESGADEQYF. Here the CDR3 DNA reads TGTGCCAGCTCACCAGAGTCGGGAGCGGACGAGCAGTACTTC.

The rearrangement links TRBV5-1 to TRBJ2-1; 7 bases fit TRBD2. The CDR3 loop spans 16 amino acids. The germline gives CDR1 SGHRS, CDR2 YFSETQ. The V and J ends lost 6 bases and 0 bases, in that order; junction bases with no gene match: 9. CDR3 DNA: TGCGCCAGCACTGCGGGAGTTCTCAGCTCCTACAATGAGCAGTTCTTC. Translated: CASTAGVLSSYNEQFF.

The chain is built from TRBV7-9 and TRBJ1-4; no clear D. This CDR3 is 16 amino acids long. With 4 bases removed from V and 4 bases from J, the gap between germline ends came to 16 bases. Germline values: CDR1 SEHNR, CDR2 FQNEAQ (reference sequence). The CDR3 sequence is CASSSKGPARNEKLFF. DNA of the CDR3: TGTGCCAGCAGCTCTAAAGGACCCGCTCGTAATGAAAAACTGTTTTTT.

The rearrangement uses TRBV6-5 and TRBJ1-1; maybe TRBD1 (6 bases). V lost 0 bases, J lost 4 bases, and 15 bases lay in between. The V gene's germline CDR1 is MNHEY and CDR2 SVGAGI. The CDR3 is 16 amino acids. The CDR3 loop reads CASSYSGFQGITEAFF. The CDR3 region has the DNA TGTGCCAGCAGTTACTCTGGTTTCCAGGGGATCACTGAAGCTTTCTTT.

As regards this clone: Different DNA sequences within this sample yield the same CDR3. V is TRBV5-1 and J is TRBJ1-2; 9 bases match TRBD1. From germline, CDR1 is SGHRS and CDR2 YFSETQ. V was pared by 0 bases and J by 2 bases, with 2 bases of the junction left unmatched. The CDR3 runs to 15 residues. The CDR3 nucleotides read TGCGCCAGCAGCTTGGGGGACAGGGACAACTATGGCTACACCTTC. Residues: CASSLGDRDNYGYTF. The full variable domain, in which reference TRBV5-1 and TRBJ1-2 provide the parts outside the CDR3, is KAGVTQTPRYLIKTRGQQVTLSCSPISGHRSVSWYQQTPGQGLQFLFEYFSETQRNKGNFPGRFSGRQFSNSRSEMNVSTLELGDSALYLCASSLGDRDNYGYTFGSGTRLTVV.

This clone was picked up many times. V and J are TRBV4-2 and TRBJ1-1; possibly TRBD1 for D (5 bases). Per the germline V gene, CDR1 is LGHNA and CDR2 is YNFKEQ. Between the trimmed V and J ends, which lost 0 bases and 11 bases, there was a span of 10 bases. This CDR3 region has 12 residues. For the CDR3, the DNA is TGTGCCAGCAGCCAAGAGACAGAGGTGGCTTTCTTT. It is translated as CASSQETEVAFF.